One sample yielded the 9 T cell receptor beta chains listed below, sequenced in a study of T cell changes during pregnancy in multiple sclerosis. Using immunoSEQ multiplex PCR, the repertoire was profiled, and TCRdb retains in-frame clones only, with some absent. This sample yields approximately 97,000 clones, of which around 92% are seen a single time; more than 1.5% belongs to the top ten. Sequences were derived from peripheral blood, sampled after pregnancy. The receptors were gathered from a female donor in good health, enrolled as a control in a pregnancy study.

This clone was counted ten times or more. This chain uses TRBV7-9 with TRBJ1-2; maybe TRBD1 (6 bases). CDR3 length: 15 amino acids. Germline assignment: CDR1 SEHNR and CDR2 FQNEAQ (reference sequence). The germline V and J ends were trimmed by 5 bases and 5 bases, with 18 bases remaining between them. The CDR3, as DNA: TGTGCCAGCAGCCCCTCGGCAGGGGCGCGATATGGCTACACCTTC. Its protein product is CASSPSAGARYGYTF.

The chain recombines TRBV10-3 with TRBJ1-1; D unresolved. Trimming removed 3 bases at V and 6 bases at J, with 29 bases between. Germline CDR1 and CDR2: ENHRY and SYGVKD. The CDR3 runs to 19 residues. In nucleotides, the CDR3 is TGTGCCATCAGTGATCTAATTCGGTTGAACAAAGGTGGGAGCGCTGAAGCTTTCTTT. Translation: CAISDLIRLNKGGSAEAFF.

V usage is TRBV4-3 and J usage is TRBJ1-2, with D tentatively TRBD1 (5 bases). The length of the CDR3 is 15 residues. Looked up from germline, CDR1 is LGHNA and CDR2 is YSLEER. The V end was cut by 4 bases, the J end by 5 bases, with 17 bases between. Here the CDR3 reads CASSRIAGTEYGYTF. In nucleotides, the CDR3 is TGCGCCAGCAGCCGAATTGCCGGGACTGAATATGGCTACACCTTC.

J is TRBJ1-1 and V is TRBV4-1, with 7 bases matching TRBD1. Unmatched junction bases numbered 8, after V lost 5 bases and J lost 8 bases. This CDR3 contains 13 residues. Germline loops: CDR1 MGHRA, CDR2 YSYEKL. The CDR3 sequence is CASSKRGQAEAFF. CDR3 sequence (DNA): TGCGCCAGCAGCAAAAGAGGACAGGCGGAAGCTTTCTTT.

The chain uses TRBV7-9 and TRBJ2-1; TRBD1 matches 9 bases. The CDR3 sequence is 17 residues long. V lost 5 bases, J lost 1 base, and 9 bases stayed unmatched. Germline CDR1 is SEHNR and CDR2 is FQNEAQ (reference sequence). CDR3 sequence reads: CASSLRRDRASYNEQFF. The CDR3 DNA follows: TGTGCCAGCAGCCTCCGACGGGACAGGGCGTCCTACAATGAGCAGTTCTTC.

This rearrangement joins TRBV4-3 to TRBJ2-7; D is uncertain. The CDR3 is made up of 15 amino acids. Germline V lookup: CDR1 LGHNA, CDR2 YSLEER. Trimming cost V 6 bases and J 0 bases, with 15 bases left between them. In DNA form, the CDR3 reads TGCGCCAGCAGTGCGAAAGTGGAGCCCTCCTACGAGCAGTACTTC. It translates to CASSAKVEPSYEQYF.

V and J are TRBV6-1 and TRBJ2-7; 8 bases are a match to TRBD2. CDR1 and CDR2 from the germline V gene are MNHNS and SASEGT. V lost 8 bases and J lost 3; bases outside the gene matches: 6. The length of the CDR3 is 13 residues. The CDR3 DNA reads TGTGCCAGCCTTCCGGGGGGGGGCTACGAGCAGTACTTC. Its protein is CASLPGGGYEQYF.

The chain recombines TRBV6-5 with TRBJ2-1; possible D gene TRBD1, 5 bases. The CDR3 has 13 residues. Germline CDR1 is MNHEY and CDR2 is SVGAGI. Trimming left V 6 bases short and J 13 bases short, with 19 bases between. CDR3 coding DNA: TGTGCCAGCAGCTTAACAGGCCCTAGGGGCCAGTTCTTC. Protein sequence: CASSLTGPRGQFF.

The V call is TRBV28, the J call TRBJ2-1; 9 bases are shared with TRBD2. CDR1 is MDHEN, CDR2 SYDVKM, per germline. This CDR3 region has 13 residues. V shed 7 bases, J shed 5 bases, and the junction held 3 bases outside the gene matches. This CDR3 is CASKTSGHNEQFF. CDR3 nucleotide sequence: TGTGCCAGCAAAACTAGCGGGCACAATGAGCAGTTCTTC.